This is a list of T cell receptor beta chains from one sample in a study. TCRdb itself ran the 5' RACE reads through MiXCR, one entry per CDR3 protein. The sample records 35,000 to 45,000 distinct CDR3 sequences, 22% being singletons. The source material was Tregs sorted from a lymph node. These TCRs come from a female donor with breast cancer. Both conserved end residues are part of each CDR3. A D gene is named only where the DNA matches it firmly. Rows give clone size only sometimes, using once, few, many, or a class for an expanded clone.

V gene	J gene	clone size	D gene	CDR3 DNA	CDR3 protein
TRBV9	TRBJ1-1	-	-	TGTGCCAGCAGCGTAGATCTCATGAACACTGAAGCTTTCTTT	CASSVDLMNTEAFF
TRBV27	TRBJ2-7	-	-	TGTGCCAGCAGTCCTGCCGGGGATTACGAGCGGTACTTC	CASSPAGDYERYF
TRBV12-3/TRBV12-4	TRBJ2-1	few	-	TGTGCCAGCAGTTTGAGGAGTGATGAGCAGTTCTTC	CASSLRSDEQFF
TRBV4-1	TRBJ2-7	many	TRBD2	TGCGCCAGCAGCCAGGGTACAAGCGGGAGCTCCTACGAGCAGTACTTC	CASSQGTSGSSYEQYF
TRBV9	TRBJ2-7	many	-	TGTGCCAGCAGCGTTGATAGCGGAGGCTACGAGCAGTACTTC	CASSVDSGGYEQYF
TRBV27	TRBJ1-2	few	-	TGTGCCAGCAGTTATCAGGGCACCCATGGCGGCTACACCTTC	CASSYQGTHGGYTF
TRBV6-5	TRBJ2-1	few	-	TGTGCCAGCAAGTTGCTATCCTACAATGAGCAGTTCTTC	CASKLLSYNEQFF
TRBV5-1	TRBJ2-1	few	TRBD2	TGCACCAGCAGCCGGACTAGCGGGAGAGGTGAGCAGTTCTTC	CTSSRTSGRGEQFF
TRBV7-6	TRBJ2-3	-	TRBD2	TGTGCCAGCAGCCCCACTAGCGGGAGGGGGAGCACAGATACGCAGTATTTT	CASSPTSGRGSTDTQYF
TRBV28	TRBJ2-7	few	-	TGTGCCAGCAGTTATCTAGTGCACTACGAGCAGTACTTC	CASSYLVHYEQYF
TRBV2	TRBJ2-7	few	TRBD1	TGTGCCAGCAGCGTTGACAGGGGAAGCTCCTACGAGCAGTACTTC	CASSVDRGSSYEQYF
TRBV4-2	TRBJ2-1	many	-	TGTGCCAGCAGCCAATACGGAGTCTATGAGCAGTTCTTC	CASSQYGVYEQFF
TRBV28	TRBJ2-1	few	TRBD2	TGTGCCAGCGGGCGGGCTAGCGGGATCCACAATGAGCAGTTCTTC	CASGRASGIHNEQFF
TRBV9	TRBJ2-7	-	TRBD2	TGTGCCAGCAGCGCTAGCGGGGGGGCCGCCTACGAGCAGTACTTC	CASSASGGAAYEQYF
TRBV12-3/TRBV12-4	TRBJ2-2	many	TRBD1	TGTGCCAGCAGTTCCCAGGGGGACCCTGCGAACACCGGGGAGCTGTTTTTT	CASSSQGDPANTGELFF
TRBV6-1	TRBJ2-7	many	-	TGTGCCAGCACCACTGGACAGATCTCCTACGAGCAGTACTTC	CASTTGQISYEQYF
TRBV2	TRBJ2-7	many	-	TGTGCCAGCAGTATCGACCTGAGCGGAGGGGAGCAGTACTTC	CASSIDLSGGEQYF
TRBV5-1	TRBJ1-5	many	-	TGCGCCAGCAGAGCCAATAGCAATCAGCCCCAGCATTTT	CASRANSNQPQHF
TRBV9	TRBJ2-7	-	-	TGTGCCAGCAGCGTGGGCTGGGGAAGCTCCTACGAGCAGTACTTC	CASSVGWGSSYEQYF
TRBV20-1	TRBJ2-2	-	-	TGCAGTGCCATTCCTCTTGGACCGACCCGGGCCGGGGAGCTGTTTTTT	CSAIPLGPTRAGELFF
TRBV6-5	TRBJ1-2	-	-	TGTGCCAGCAGTTACACCCTTGAGCGGACATTCAGGAGTGGCTACACCTTC	CASSYTLERTFRSGYTF
TRBV4-1	TRBJ2-7	many	TRBD1	TGCGCCAGCAGCCTGGACAGGGATAGTTTATACGAGCAGTACTTC	CASSLDRDSLYEQYF
TRBV4-1	TRBJ1-1	-	-	TGCGCCAGCAGCCAAGATCCGACAAGAGGGAACACTGAAGCTTTCTTT	CASSQDPTRGNTEAFF
TRBV20-1	TRBJ2-1	many	TRBD2	TGCAGTGCTAGGTCTACTAGCGGGAGTCCGGCCTACAATGAGCAGTTCTTC	CSARSTSGSPAYNEQFF
TRBV9	TRBJ1-5	few	-	TGTGCCAGCAGCTCCAGCCAGGGAAGCAATCAGCCCCAGCATTTT	CASSSSQGSNQPQHF
TRBV4-1	TRBJ2-2	-	-	TGCGCCAGCAGCCACCAACAGGGCGTGGGGACCGGGGAGCTGTTTTTT	CASSHQQGVGTGELFF
TRBV30	TRBJ1-4	once	-	TGTGCCTGGAGTGTGGGGGGCGGTTGGGAAAAACTGTTTTTT	CAWSVGGGWEKLFF
TRBV15	TRBJ2-2	-	-	TGTGCCACCAGCAGAAGCCCGTTCAGGGAAGACACCGGGGAGCTGTTTTTT	CATSRSPFREDTGELFF
TRBV11-2	TRBJ1-2	-	-	TGTGCCAGCAGCCCAGGGACCGCAGCATATGGCTACACCTTC	CASSPGTAAYGYTF
TRBV25-1	TRBJ2-7	few	-	TGTGCCAGCAGTCAATCCGTGGACGAGCAGTACTTC	CASSQSVDEQYF
TRBV7-2	TRBJ2-1	-	TRBD1	TGTGCCAGCAGCGAACGGGGACAGGGTGGGGGAGGGCAGTTCTTC	CASSERGQGGGGQFF
TRBV28	TRBJ2-1	many	TRBD2	TGTGCCAGCAGGGGGGGGGTAGCGGGAGAAGGTGAGCAGTTCTTC	CASRGGVAGEGEQFF
TRBV28	TRBJ2-7	-	-	TGTGCCTCCTTCGGAAGCTACGAGCAGTACTTC	CASFGSYEQYF
TRBV3-1	TRBJ2-2	few	-	TGTGCCAGCAGCCATAACACCGGGGAGCTGTTTTTT	CASSHNTGELFF
TRBV20-1	TRBJ2-5	-	-	TGCAGTGCTAAGGGCAGGGGACAAGAGACCCAGTACTTC	CSAKGRGQETQYF
TRBV12-3/TRBV12-4	TRBJ2-5	many	TRBD2	TGTGCCAGCAGTGCCCTAGCGGCCCAAGAGACCCAGTACTTC	CASSALAAQETQYF
TRBV28	TRBJ2-3	-	TRBD2	TGTGCCAGCAGCGGGAGGGCCAGAGGGGATACGCAGTATTTT	CASSGRARGDTQYF